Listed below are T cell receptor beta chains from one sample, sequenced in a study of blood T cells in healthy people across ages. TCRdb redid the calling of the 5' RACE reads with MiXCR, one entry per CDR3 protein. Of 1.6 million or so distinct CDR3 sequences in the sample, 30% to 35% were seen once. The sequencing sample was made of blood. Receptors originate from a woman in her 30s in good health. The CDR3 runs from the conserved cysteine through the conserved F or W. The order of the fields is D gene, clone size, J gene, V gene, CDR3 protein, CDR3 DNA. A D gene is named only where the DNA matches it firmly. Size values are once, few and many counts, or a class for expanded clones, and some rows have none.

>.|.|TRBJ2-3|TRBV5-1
CASRQGPSTDTQYF
TGCGCCAGTCGCCAGGGTCCCAGCACAGATACGCAGTATTTT
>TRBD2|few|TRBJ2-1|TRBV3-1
CASSQTPGLAGGNSYNEQFF
TGTGCCAGCAGCCAGACCCCCGGACTAGCGGGAGGAAACTCCTACAATGAGCAGTTCTTC
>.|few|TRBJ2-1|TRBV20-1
CSARGTPSYSPKTNEQFF
TGCAGTGCTAGAGGGACACCCAGCTACTCCCCGAAAACGAATGAGCAGTTCTTC
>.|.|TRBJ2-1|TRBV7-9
CASSPEGGEAYNEQFF
TGTGCCAGCAGCCCCGAGGGGGGGGAGGCCTACAATGAGCAGTTCTTC
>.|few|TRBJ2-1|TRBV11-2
CASSAGTSIYNEQFF
TGTGCCAGCAGCGCCGGGACTTCAATCTACAATGAGCAGTTCTTC
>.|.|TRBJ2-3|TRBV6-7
CASIPRVAGTDTQYF
TGTGCCAGCATCCCACGGGTTGCTGGGACAGATACGCAGTATTTT
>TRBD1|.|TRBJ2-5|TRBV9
CASSVAPDRGETQYF
TGTGCCAGCAGCGTAGCCCCGGACAGGGGAGAGACCCAGTACTTC
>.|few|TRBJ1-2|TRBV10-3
CVINQDSGYTF
TGTGTCATCAACCAAGACAGCGGCTACACCTTC
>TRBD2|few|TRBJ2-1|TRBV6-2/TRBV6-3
CASSPRTSGAYNEQFF
TGTGCCAGCAGCCCTAGGACTAGCGGGGCCTACAATGAGCAGTTCTTC
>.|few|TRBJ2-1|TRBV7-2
CASSLGGKNEQFF
TGTGCCAGCAGCTTAGGAGGAAAGAATGAGCAGTTCTTC
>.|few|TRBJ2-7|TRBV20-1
CSAGEQSSYNEQYF
TGCAGTGCTGGCGAGCAGAGCTCCTACAATGAGCAGTACTTC
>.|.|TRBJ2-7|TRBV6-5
CASNTGTGSGEQYF
TGTGCCAGCAACACCGGGACCGGGAGCGGCGAGCAGTACTTC
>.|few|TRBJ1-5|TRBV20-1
CSATLGDWVNQPQHF
TGCAGTGCTACATTGGGGGATTGGGTCAATCAGCCCCAGCATTTT
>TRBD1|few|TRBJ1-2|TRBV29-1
CSVEGTGIYGYTF
TGCAGCGTTGAGGGGACAGGCATCTATGGCTACACCTTC
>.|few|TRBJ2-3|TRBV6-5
CATCRARTDTQYF
TGTGCCACCTGTAGGGCCCGCACAGATACGCAGTATTTT
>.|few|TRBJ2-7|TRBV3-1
CASSGGLTSYEQYF
TGTGCCAGCAGCGGAGGGTTAACCTCCTACGAGCAGTACTTC
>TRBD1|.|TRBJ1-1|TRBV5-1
CASSLAPGQLNTEAFF
TGCGCCAGCAGCTTGGCCCCGGGACAGTTGAACACTGAAGCTTTCTTT
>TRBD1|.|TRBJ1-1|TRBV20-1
CASSGTGAPCWEAFF
TGCGCTTCTAGCGGGACAGGGGCCCCCTGCTGGGAAGCTTTCTTT
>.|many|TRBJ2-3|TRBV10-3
CAIGSREGTDTQYF
TGTGCCATCGGGTCCAGGGAGGGCACAGATACGCAGTATTTT